This is a list of T cell receptor beta chains from one sample in a study of shared clonotypes between healthy human individuals. Clones were read by immunoSEQ multiplex PCR, and TCRdb kept only the in-frame ones, dropping some. The sample has more than 900,000 clones; around three quarters are singletons. The sequenced sample was memory CD4+ T cells from PBMCs. The receptors derive from a man between 18 and 29 years old in good health. Some clones in this sample may be carry-over from other donors' samples. The CDR3 runs from the conserved cysteine through the conserved F or W. D genes are given only for firm matches. Where a row states a size, it is once, few, many or the class of an expanded clone; other rows omit it.

CDR3 DNA: TGTGCCAGCAGTCCAAGAAGGGCTGGCTACACCTTC
CDR3 protein: CASSPRRAGYTF
J gene: TRBJ1-2
V gene: TRBV28
D gene: .
clone size: .

CDR3 DNA: TGCAGCGTGGCCGGGACCCCAAACTCCTACGAGCAGTACTTC
CDR3 protein: CSVAGTPNSYEQYF
J gene: TRBJ2-7
V gene: TRBV29-1
D gene: .
clone size: once

CDR3 DNA: TGTGCCAGCGCATCAGGAGGGTACAATGAGCAGTTCTTC
CDR3 protein: CASASGGYNEQFF
J gene: TRBJ2-1
V gene: TRBV7-6
D gene: .
clone size: .

CDR3 DNA: TGTGCCATCCGACCTCAGACTAATTCCTACGAGCAGTACTTC
CDR3 protein: CAIRPQTNSYEQYF
J gene: TRBJ2-7
V gene: TRBV10-3
D gene: .
clone size: .

CDR3 DNA: TGTGCCAGTAGTATAATGACAGCCGGAAACACCATATATTTT
CDR3 protein: CASSIMTAGNTIYF
J gene: TRBJ1-3
V gene: TRBV19
D gene: .
clone size: .

CDR3 DNA: TGTGCCAGCAGTGAATTTGGGGGTGGCTACACCTTC
CDR3 protein: CASSEFGGGYTF
J gene: TRBJ1-2
V gene: TRBV6-1
D gene: .
clone size: .

CDR3 DNA: TGTGCCAGCAGCCCCCGGGACAGAGGCACTGAAGCTTTCTTT
CDR3 protein: CASSPRDRGTEAFF
J gene: TRBJ1-1
V gene: TRBV5-8
D gene: TRBD1
clone size: few

CDR3 DNA: TGCGCCAGCGGGGGACTAGCGGGAGTTTCGAATGAGCAGTTCTTC
CDR3 protein: CASGGLAGVSNEQFF
J gene: TRBJ2-1
V gene: TRBV5-1
D gene: TRBD2
clone size: .

CDR3 DNA: TGCGCCAGCAGCCAAATAGCGGGAGCCCGGGAGACCCAGTACTTC
CDR3 protein: CASSQIAGARETQYF
J gene: TRBJ2-5
V gene: TRBV4-1
D gene: TRBD2
clone size: .

CDR3 DNA: TGTGCCAGTAGTATCTTCGTCGGGGGTAACGAAAAACTGTTTTTT
CDR3 protein: CASSIFVGGNEKLFF
J gene: TRBJ1-4
V gene: TRBV19
D gene: .
clone size: .

CDR3 DNA: TGCGCCAGCACCAACAGGGGGCTGGAGCGGGAGGCCTTGGAGTTCTTC
CDR3 protein: CASTNRGLEREALEFF
J gene: TRBJ2-1
V gene: TRBV4-3
D gene: .
clone size: many

CDR3 DNA: TGCAGCGGATTACTAGCGATGGATGAGCAGTTCTTC
CDR3 protein: CSGLLAMDEQFF
J gene: TRBJ2-1
V gene: TRBV29-1
D gene: TRBD2
clone size: few

CDR3 DNA: TGTGCCAGCAGTTGGGATGCGGAATCAGCTTTCTTT
CDR3 protein: CASSWDAESAFF
J gene: TRBJ1-1
V gene: TRBV6-1
D gene: .
clone size: few

CDR3 DNA: TGCGCCAGCGTAGGGGTGACTAGCGGGATTTATGAGCAGTTCTTC
CDR3 protein: CASVGVTSGIYEQFF
J gene: TRBJ2-1
V gene: TRBV4-1
D gene: TRBD2
clone size: .

CDR3 DNA: TGTGCCAGCAGCGAAACTAGCGGGAGCCGAGTTGGGACCCAGTACTTC
CDR3 protein: CASSETSGSRVGTQYF
J gene: TRBJ2-5
V gene: TRBV7-9
D gene: TRBD2
clone size: .

CDR3 DNA: TGTGCCAGCAGCCCGGCAGTGGACAGGGCATACGAGCAGTACTTC
CDR3 protein: CASSPAVDRAYEQYF
J gene: TRBJ2-7
V gene: TRBV11-2
D gene: TRBD1
clone size: few

CDR3 DNA: TGCGCCGCCATACTAGCCGCTGAGCAGTTCTTC
CDR3 protein: CAAILAAEQFF
J gene: TRBJ2-1
V gene: TRBV4-3
D gene: .
clone size: .

CDR3 DNA: TGCGCCAGCAGCCAAGATGGTCTAACAGATACGCAGTATTTT
CDR3 protein: CASSQDGLTDTQYF
J gene: TRBJ2-3
V gene: TRBV4-1
D gene: .
clone size: .

CDR3 DNA: TGTGCCAGCAGTCCAGCAGGTGGGCGGCTCCAGCATTTT
CDR3 protein: CASSPAGGRLQHF
J gene: TRBJ1-5
V gene: TRBV27
D gene: .
clone size: .

CDR3 DNA: TGTGCCAGCAGCCCCCAGCGGGAGGGCCTTTTCATTACAGATACGCAGTATTTT
CDR3 protein: CASSPQREGLFITDTQYF
J gene: TRBJ2-3
V gene: TRBV9
D gene: TRBD2
clone size: .

CDR3 DNA: TGTGCCAGCAGCTTAGGGCAGATCAACTATGGCTACACCTTC
CDR3 protein: CASSLGQINYGYTF
J gene: TRBJ1-2
V gene: TRBV11-1
D gene: .
clone size: once

CDR3 DNA: TGTGCCAGCAGTCCCCCTGGGGCGGGGGCCAACGTCCTGACTTTC
CDR3 protein: CASSPPGAGANVLTF
J gene: TRBJ2-6
V gene: TRBV28
D gene: .
clone size: .

CDR3 DNA: TGTGCCAGCAGTTACAGGGAGCAGTTCTTC
CDR3 protein: CASSYREQFF
J gene: TRBJ2-1
V gene: TRBV2
D gene: .
clone size: .

CDR3 DNA: TGTGCCAGCAGCCAAGATGAGTTAGGCCTACAGTACTTC
CDR3 protein: CASSQDELGLQYF
J gene: TRBJ2-7
V gene: TRBV14
D gene: .
clone size: .

CDR3 DNA: TGTGCCAGCTCTCCGGGACAGGCCGATCAGCCCCAGCATTTT
CDR3 protein: CASSPGQADQPQHF
J gene: TRBJ1-5
V gene: TRBV2
D gene: TRBD1
clone size: .

CDR3 DNA: TGTGCCAGCAGGAGGGACAGCCTGAACACTGAAGCTTTCTTT
CDR3 protein: CASRRDSLNTEAFF
J gene: TRBJ1-1
V gene: TRBV6-5
D gene: TRBD1
clone size: .

CDR3 DNA: TGCGCCAGCAGTGTGAGACTCACAGATACGCAGTATTTT
CDR3 protein: CASSVRLTDTQYF
J gene: TRBJ2-3
V gene: TRBV10-1
D gene: .
clone size: .

CDR3 DNA: TGTGCCAGCAGCTTGGGGGGGACTAGCGCCGTAACCGTCGAGACCCAGTACTTC
CDR3 protein: CASSLGGTSAVTVETQYF
J gene: TRBJ2-5
V gene: TRBV5-6
D gene: TRBD2
clone size: .

CDR3 DNA: TGTGCCAGCAGCTTACGACTAGCGGGGCCATATGAGCAGTTCTTC
CDR3 protein: CASSLRLAGPYEQFF
J gene: TRBJ2-1
V gene: TRBV7-3
D gene: TRBD2
clone size: .

CDR3 DNA: TGTGCCACCAGCAGAGATCTGGGCAGGGCTAACTATGGCTACACCTTC
CDR3 protein: CATSRDLGRANYGYTF
J gene: TRBJ1-2
V gene: TRBV15
D gene: .
clone size: .

CDR3 DNA: TGCGCCAGCAGCTTGTCATTTGGGGAAGCAGAGACCCAGTACTTC
CDR3 protein: CASSLSFGEAETQYF
J gene: TRBJ2-5
V gene: TRBV5-1
D gene: .
clone size: few

CDR3 DNA: TGTGCCAGCAGCTTACAGGGGGCTGGGAAAGAGACCCAGTACTTC
CDR3 protein: CASSLQGAGKETQYF
J gene: TRBJ2-5
V gene: TRBV5-4
D gene: TRBD1
clone size: .

CDR3 DNA: TGTGCCAGCAGCCCCTCCCCAGGCAGCGGCCAAGAGACCCAGTACTTC
CDR3 protein: CASSPSPGSGQETQYF
J gene: TRBJ2-5
V gene: TRBV4-2
D gene: .
clone size: few

CDR3 DNA: TGTGCCAGCAGCTTTTACTCGACCAACTCCGGGGAGCTGTTTTTT
CDR3 protein: CASSFYSTNSGELFF
J gene: TRBJ2-2
V gene: TRBV7-2
D gene: .
clone size: .

CDR3 DNA: TGTGCCAGCTCAAAGGGGGAAGGCACTGAAGCTTTCTTT
CDR3 protein: CASSKGEGTEAFF
J gene: TRBJ1-1
V gene: TRBV18
D gene: .
clone size: .